Listed below are T cell receptor beta chains from one sample, sequenced in a study of shared clonotypes between healthy human individuals. Profiling relied on immunoSEQ multiplex PCR, and the TCRdb table lists in-frame clones only, not all of them. This table has some 1,600,000 clones, roughly 98% appearing once. The sequenced sample was naive CD4+ T cells sorted from blood. These receptor sequences come from a young man in good health. Each CDR3 is given without its conserved first and last residue.

TRBV5-5 | ASSLAVREYYNEQF
TRBV27 | ASRLAGGGGTGELF
TRBV7-6 | ASSLGQGTEAF
TRBV5-4 | ASSPLEGGNEQF
TRBV11-2 | ASSPEAGGPRYNEQF
TRBV28 | ASPKPCARTSGSRDEQF
TRBV30 | ARTDYDRQY
TRBV5-1 | ASSQSGTGIHEQY
TRBV6-1 | ASSEWGHQIGAEQY
TRBV5-1 | ASSLDGARTQY
TRBV6-5 | ASSYAAGTGLVQY
TRBV11-3 | ASSLEPTGTSGPDTQY
TRBV7-9 | ASSLGNQPQH
TRBV2 | ASSERRGPLNEQF